This TCR beta chain was sequenced in a study of T cell responses to AZD1222 COVID-19 vaccine. Whole-study results and caveats: Repertoires were obtained solely post-peak T cell response. Vaccination with two AZD1222 doses was followed by a rise in Spike-specific TCR breadth and depth. The donors showed a predominance of white British ancestry and of females, with possible underestimation of clonal diversity.

The germline gives CDR1 ENHRY, CDR2 SYGVKD. The CDR3 is 16 residues long. V lost 6 bases and J lost 2; bases outside the gene matches: 11. As for this clone: Its target is not known.

Assay used: immunoSEQ multiplex PCR; TCRdb lists only in-frame clones, some missing. The profile shows 55,000 to 75,000 clones, 85% to 90% of them singletons. The chain has TRBV10-3 and TRBJ2-5; TRBD1 matches 8 bases. Source: peripheral blood, taken on day 0 of AZD1222 vaccination. This TCR was sampled from an adult in good health. The CDR3 bases are TGTGCCATCAGACTGGGACAGGACGACTTACAAGAGACCCAGTACTTC. Its translation: CAIRLGQDDLQETQYF.